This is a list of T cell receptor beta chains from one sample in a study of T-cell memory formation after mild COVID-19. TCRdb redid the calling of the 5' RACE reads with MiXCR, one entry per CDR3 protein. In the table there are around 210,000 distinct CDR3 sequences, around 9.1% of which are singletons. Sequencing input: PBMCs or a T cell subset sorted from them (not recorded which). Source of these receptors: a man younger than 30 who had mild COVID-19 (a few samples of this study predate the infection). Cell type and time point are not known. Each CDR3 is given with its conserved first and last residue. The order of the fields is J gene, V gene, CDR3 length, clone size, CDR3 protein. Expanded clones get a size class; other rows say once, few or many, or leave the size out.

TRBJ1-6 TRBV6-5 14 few CASSYDSYNSPLHF
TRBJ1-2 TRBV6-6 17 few CASSYRQGPRANYGYTF
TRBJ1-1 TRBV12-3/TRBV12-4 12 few CASSFHVSEAFF
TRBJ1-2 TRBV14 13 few CASSPSPSWGYTF
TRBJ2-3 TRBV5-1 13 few CASRLQGPDTQYF
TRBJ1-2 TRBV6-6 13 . CASSYRQGDGYTF
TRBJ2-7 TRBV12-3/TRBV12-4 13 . CASSLDRGIEQYF
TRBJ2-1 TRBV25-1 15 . CASSLGTGGLDEQFF
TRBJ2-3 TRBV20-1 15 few CSARESGASTDTQYF
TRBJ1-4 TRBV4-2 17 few CASSVGARGTTNEKLFF
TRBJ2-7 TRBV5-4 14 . CASSLPKQGYEQYF
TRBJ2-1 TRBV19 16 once CASSIDRAGGYNEQFF
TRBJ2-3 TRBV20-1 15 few CSAGGLAGDTDTQYF
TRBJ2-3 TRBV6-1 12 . CASSPGPATQYF
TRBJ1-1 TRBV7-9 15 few CASSLGWAANTEAFF
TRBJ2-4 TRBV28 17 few CASTPSVRGRNKNIQYF
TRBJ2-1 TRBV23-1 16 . CASSPRAFEGYNEQFF
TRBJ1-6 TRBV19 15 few CASTREGAYNSPLHF
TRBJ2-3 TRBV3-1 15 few CASSQGTGALDTQYF
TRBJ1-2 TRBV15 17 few CATSRSPPGQGAHGYTF
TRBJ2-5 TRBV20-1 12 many CSAKGPGETQYF
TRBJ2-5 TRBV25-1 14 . CASSSRGYQETQYF
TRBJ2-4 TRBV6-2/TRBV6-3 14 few CASSGVGPSGIQYF
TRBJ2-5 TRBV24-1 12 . CATSDLRGGSYF
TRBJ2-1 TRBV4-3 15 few CASSPEPSSYNEQFF
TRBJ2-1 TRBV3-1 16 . CASSPGLAGGINEQFF
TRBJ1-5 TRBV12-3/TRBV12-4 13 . CASSKTVDQPQHF
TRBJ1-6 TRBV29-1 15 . CSAAEGKGPGSPLHF
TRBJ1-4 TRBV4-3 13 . CASSRDRVEKLFF
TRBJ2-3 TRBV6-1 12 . CASSAFTDTQYF
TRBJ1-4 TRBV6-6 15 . CASRNGQAETEKLFF
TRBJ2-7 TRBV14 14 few CASSQEAGRYGQYF
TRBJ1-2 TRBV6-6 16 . CASSYSRGGASYGYTF
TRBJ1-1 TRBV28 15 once CASRSIGTENTEAFF
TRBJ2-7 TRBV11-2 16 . CASSFRTGLQSYEQYF
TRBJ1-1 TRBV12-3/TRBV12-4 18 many CASSLPPTGLIVNTEAFF
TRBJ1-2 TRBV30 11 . CAWRWDRFHTF
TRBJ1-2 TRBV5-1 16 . CASSHRGRLRDYGYTF
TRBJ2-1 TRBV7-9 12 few CASSPQGQGQFF
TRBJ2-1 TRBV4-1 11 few CASSSPGVQFF
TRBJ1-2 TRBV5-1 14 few CASSLDRGGYGYTF
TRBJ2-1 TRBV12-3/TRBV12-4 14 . CASSFISSYNEQFF
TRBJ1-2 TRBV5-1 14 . CASSLTGIRDGYTF
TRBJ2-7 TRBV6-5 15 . CASSSRDRALYEQYF
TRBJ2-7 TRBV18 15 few CASSRGDGIPYEQYF
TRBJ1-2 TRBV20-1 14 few CSASEGGTGYGYTF
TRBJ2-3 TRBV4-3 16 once CASSQVVSLVGDTQYF
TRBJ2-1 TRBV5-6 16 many CASSSTSGTTYNEQFF
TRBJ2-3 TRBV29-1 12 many CSVVLGTDTQYF
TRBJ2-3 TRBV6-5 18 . CASSQLGTSGGDTDTQYF
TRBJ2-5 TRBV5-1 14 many CASSLRDSQETQYF